This TCR beta chain was captured in a study of blood T cells in healthy people across ages. Researchers isolated at least 6 million PBMCs per sample. With a J-beta primer mix and a sample-barcoded 5' primer, a second PCR ran about 6 to 11 cycles. Each CDR3 protein is one row after TCRdb ran MiXCR on the 5' RACE reads. Altogether 1.5 million to 2 million distinct CDR3 sequences are present, around 48% being singletons, with the ten largest covering more than 2%. This clonotype was seen only a few times. The origin of this receptor is a woman aged 40 to 55 in good health. Specimen: blood.

The CDR3 nucleotides are TGTGCCAGCAGTTTAAAAGGGAATTCGATTCACGAGCAGTACTTC. Its translation is CASSLKGNSIHEQYF. This chain connects TRBV12-3 or TRBV12-4 to TRBJ2-7; D call uncertain. This CDR3 region has 15 residues. Trimming removed 2 bases at V and 5 bases at J, with 16 bases between.